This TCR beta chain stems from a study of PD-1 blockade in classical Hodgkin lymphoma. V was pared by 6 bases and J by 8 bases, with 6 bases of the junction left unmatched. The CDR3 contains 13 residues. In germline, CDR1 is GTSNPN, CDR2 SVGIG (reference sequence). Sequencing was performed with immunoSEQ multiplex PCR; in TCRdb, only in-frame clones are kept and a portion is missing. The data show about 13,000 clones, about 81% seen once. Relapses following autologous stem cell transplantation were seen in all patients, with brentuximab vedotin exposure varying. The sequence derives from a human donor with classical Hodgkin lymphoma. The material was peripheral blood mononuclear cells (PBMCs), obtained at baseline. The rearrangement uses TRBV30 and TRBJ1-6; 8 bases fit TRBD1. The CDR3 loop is CACLQGEYSPLHF. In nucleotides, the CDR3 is TGTGCCTGCTTACAGGGGGAATATTCACCCCTCCACTTT.